The 10 T cell receptor beta chains presented below share a single source sample, sequenced in a study of CD8+ T cells in alopecia areata. Stated treatment: oral pan-JAK inhibitor, 5-10 mg twice daily. Obtained from alopecia areata patients were lesional scalp punch biopsies along with peripheral blood. Extracted RNA was reverse transcribed, and the resulting cDNA served as sequencing template. The assay was immunoSEQ multiplex PCR, and TCRdb's table has in-frame clones only and misses some. The table lists over 15,000 clones, 59% of them singletons. This material consisted of skin, taken at week 4, from a patient treated with tofacitinib. These receptors all come from a human donor with alopecia areata.

The chain combines TRBV2 with TRBJ2-2; no firm D call. Germline-derived CDR1 and CDR2 are SNHLY and FYNNEI. This CDR3 has 14 amino acids. The V end lost 10 bases, the J end lost 2 bases, and 14 bases lay between the germline ends. The chain's CDR3 is CAIVPEPNTGELFF. The CDR3 nucleotides are TGTGCCATCGTCCCCGAACCCAACACCGGGGAGCTGTTTTTT.

This clone is categorized as large. The sample holds other DNA sequences that translate to the same CDR3. The chain joins TRBV29-1 to TRBJ1-2, with D unclear. The CDR3 covers 10 residues. The germline gives CDR1 SQVTM, CDR2 ANQGSEA. Trimming took off 6 bases at V and 6 bases at J, with 8 bases between the two ends. In DNA, the CDR3 is TGCAGCGTCCTTCTAAATGGCTACACCTTC. The encoded protein is CSVLLNGYTF. The full variable domain, rest sourced from reference TRBV29-1 and TRBJ1-2, is SAVISQKPSRDICQRGTSLTIQCQVDSQVTMMFWYRQQPGQSLTLIATANQGSEATYESGFVIDKFPISRPNLTFSTLTVSNMSPEDSSIYLCSVLLNGYTFGSGTRLTVV.

This chain links TRBV7-8 with TRBJ1-1; 8 bases match TRBD1. J was trimmed by 3 bases and V by 3 bases; bases with no gene match: 0. This CDR3 comprises 13 residues. Germline V lookup: CDR1 SGHVS, CDR2 FQNEAQ. As DNA, the CDR3 is TGTGCCAGCAGCTTGACAGGGGACACTGAAGCTTTCTTT. Encoded protein: CASSLTGDTEAFF. Together with reference TRBV7-8 and TRBJ1-1, the CDR3 gives the full variable domain: GAGVSQSPRYKVAKRGQDVALRCDPISGHVSLFWYQQALGQGPEFLTYFQNEAQLDKSGLPSDRFFAERPEGSVSTLKIQRTQQEDSAVYLCASSLTGDTEAFFGQGTRLTVV.

The CDR3 loop reads CASSFDREAFF. The CDR3 region has the DNA TGTGCCAGCAGTTTCGACAGAGAAGCTTTCTTT. The chain employs TRBV28 and TRBJ1-1; D perhaps matches TRBD1 (5 bases). CDR1 and CDR2 from the germline V gene are MDHEN and SYDVKM. The CDR3 contains 11 residues. The V end lost 3 bases, the J end lost 8 bases, and 7 bases lay between the germline ends.

V and J are TRBV29-1 and TRBJ2-3, with D unresolved. CDR1 SQVTM and CDR2 ANQGSEA come from the germline V gene. The CDR3 sequence is 10 residues long. CDR3 bases: TGCACCTCCAACACAGATACGCAGTATTTT. Amino acids: CTSNTDTQYF.

The genes are TRBV28 and TRBJ2-5; D perhaps matches TRBD2 (6 bases). CDR3 length: 16 amino acids. Germline V gene data show CDR1 as MDHEN and CDR2 as SYDVKM. The V end was cut by 7 bases, the J end by 0 bases, with 18 bases between. Here the CDR3 DNA reads TGTGCCAGCATGGAGATAAAGGCGGGGTACCAAGAGACCCAGTACTTC. It encodes CASMEIKAGYQETQYF.

The CDR3 spells CASSQPSRGVTGELFF. CDR3 bases: TGCGCCAGCAGCCAACCTTCGCGGGGGGTCACCGGGGAGCTGTTTTTT. The chain uses TRBV4-1 and TRBJ2-2, with TRBD2 matching over 8 bases. CDR3 length: 16 amino acids. V gave up 2 bases and J gave up 4 bases; unmatched junction bases: 6. Germline V lookup: CDR1 MGHRA, CDR2 YSYEKL.

The chain couples TRBV2 to TRBJ1-5; 8 nucleotides agree with TRBD1. The CDR3 is 17 amino acids. J gave up 3 bases and V 8 bases, and 15 bases lay outside the gene matches. The germline gives CDR1 SNHLY, CDR2 FYNNEI. The CDR3 region is CASGRGQALTNNQPQHF. The CDR3 coding sequence is TGTGCCAGCGGACGGGGACAGGCGCTGACGAACAATCAGCCCCAGCATTTT. The whole variable domain, remainder taken from reference TRBV2 and TRBJ1-5, is EPEVTQTPSHQVTQMGQEVILRCVPISNHLYFYWYRQILGQKVEFLVSFYNNEISEKSEIFDDQFSVERPDGSNFTLKIRSTKLEDSAMYFCASGRGQALTNNQPQHFGDGTRLSIL.

V gene TRBV10-3 combines with J gene TRBJ2-1, with TRBD2 matching 9 bases. Losses at the gene ends were 9 bases for V and 9 bases for J; bases not matched to a gene: 9. The CDR3 runs 13 residues. Germline-derived CDR1 and CDR2 are ENHRY and SYGVKD. The CDR3 loop reads CAILAGRDTEQFF. The CDR3 DNA reads TGTGCCATTCTAGCGGGACGAGACACTGAGCAGTTCTTC.

This clone was observed a handful of times. This chain joins TRBV7-9 and TRBJ1-3; D perhaps matches TRBD1 (6 bases). Trimming removed 0 bases at V and 0 bases at J, with 6 bases between. This CDR3 is built from 15 residues. Germline V gene sequence: CDR1 SEHNR, CDR2 FQNEAQ (reference sequence). The CDR3 here is CASSLAGGSGNTIYF. Written as DNA, the CDR3 is TGTGCCAGCAGCTTAGCAGGGGGCTCTGGAAACACCATATATTTT.